A selection of T cell receptor beta chains follows, all from one sample in a study of T cells in Graves' hyperthyroidism and ophthalmopathy. TCRdb recomputed calls from the multiplex PCR reads with MiXCR, one row per CDR3 protein. The sample shows around 520,000 distinct CDR3 sequences, about 15% of them seen only once. Material: blood. These TCRs come from a woman aged 18-30 years with Graves' hyperthyroidism. Each CDR3 is given with its conserved first and last residue. The D gene is left open where the match is weak. Clone size is stated in some rows and not others, as once, few, many or a class when expanded.

clone_size | j_call | v_call | d_call | cdr3_aa | cdr3_nt
many | TRBJ2-1 | TRBV15 | - | CATSRHQALGSYNEQFF | TGTGCCACCAGCAGACACCAGGCGCTGGGGTCCTACAATGAGCAGTTCTTC
- | TRBJ1-2 | TRBV20-1 | - | CSARGSKQGGGANYGYTF | TGCAGTGCCCGTGGGTCTAAACAGGGAGGGGGGGCGAACTATGGCTACACCTTC
- | TRBJ1-1 | TRBV30 | - | CAWSVHGYTEAFF | TGTGCCTGGAGTGTACATGGATACACTGAAGCTTTCTTT
many | TRBJ1-1 | TRBV10-3 | - | CAISDLGGSNTEAFF | TGTGCCATCAGTGATCTGGGGGGATCGAACACTGAAGCTTTCTTT
- | TRBJ2-1 | TRBV5-1 | - | CASSLGGFQDEQFF | TGCGCCAGCAGCTTAGGGGGTTTTCAGGATGAGCAGTTCTTC
many | TRBJ2-6 | TRBV7-8 | TRBD2 | CASSLRLSGRISGANVLTF | TGTGCCAGCAGCTTAAGGCTTAGCGGGAGAATCTCTGGGGCCAACGTCCTGACTTTC
once | TRBJ2-2 | TRBV6-2/TRBV6-3 | TRBD2 | CASSFRPSGTTGELFF | TGTGCCAGCAGTTTTAGACCTAGCGGCACCACCGGGGAGCTGTTTTTT
many | TRBJ2-1 | TRBV3-1 | - | CASSQWLGEQFF | TGTGCCAGCAGCCAATGGTTGGGTGAGCAGTTCTTC
many | TRBJ1-2 | TRBV2 | - | CASSAVWDPTNYGYTF | TGTGCCAGCAGTGCGGTTTGGGACCCTACTAACTATGGCTACACCTTC
many | TRBJ1-1 | TRBV20-1 | TRBD1 | CSARKGGGGTEAFF | TGCAGTGCTCGCAAAGGGGGCGGAGGTACTGAAGCTTTCTTT
many | TRBJ2-1 | TRBV12-3/TRBV12-4 | - | CASSLGLNTYNEQFF | TGTGCCAGCAGTTTAGGACTAAACACCTACAATGAGCAGTTCTTC
many | TRBJ2-2 | TRBV7-9 | TRBD2 | CASSSAASGNTGELFF | TGTGCCAGCAGCTCAGCGGCTAGCGGGAACACCGGGGAGCTGTTTTTT
many | TRBJ1-1 | TRBV7-2 | - | CASSLGPADEAFF | TGTGCCAGCAGCTTAGGACCAGCCGATGAAGCTTTCTTT
- | TRBJ2-1 | TRBV24-1 | - | CAISQGSYNEQFF | TGTGCCATCAGTCAGGGGTCCTACAATGAGCAGTTCTTC
few | TRBJ1-5 | TRBV28 | - | CASSRPGTQINQPQHF | TGTGCCAGCAGTCGACCCGGGACACAGATCAATCAGCCCCAGCATTTT
- | TRBJ1-5 | TRBV6-5 | TRBD1 | CASSYGTGHNQPQHF | TGTGCCAGCAGTTACGGGACAGGGCACAATCAGCCCCAGCATTTT
many | TRBJ2-3 | TRBV27 | TRBD2 | CATRLAGGGADTQYF | TGTGCCACCCGACTAGCGGGAGGGGGGGCAGATACGCAGTATTTT
many | TRBJ1-1 | TRBV28 | - | CASSLAKMNTEAFF | TGTGCCAGCAGTTTAGCTAAGATGAACACTGAAGCTTTCTTT
few | TRBJ2-1 | TRBV27 | TRBD2 | CASSEREGGYNEQFF | TGTGCCAGCAGCGAGCGGGAGGGCGGGTACAATGAGCAGTTCTTC
many | TRBJ1-1 | TRBV27 | - | CASRRDTELNTEAFF | TGTGCCAGTCGCCGGGACACGGAATTAAACACTGAAGCTTTCTTT
- | TRBJ1-5 | TRBV6-1 | TRBD1 | CASSDRDRVQPQHF | TGTGCCAGCAGTGACCGGGACAGGGTACAGCCCCAGCATTTT
many | TRBJ1-6 | TRBV30 | TRBD1 | CAWNPGGVYSPLHF | TGTGCCTGGAATCCAGGGGGCGTGTATTCACCCCTCCACTTT
- | TRBJ1-5 | TRBV7-2 | TRBD1 | CASSGQGGGNQPQHF | TGTGCCAGCAGCGGACAGGGGGGTGGCAATCAGCCCCAGCATTTT
many | TRBJ2-1 | TRBV11-2 | TRBD2 | CASSLTGTSGYNEQFF | TGTGCCAGCAGCTTAACCGGGACTAGCGGGTACAATGAGCAGTTCTTC
many | TRBJ1-5 | TRBV30 | - | CAWSVGGRIHNQPQHF | TGTGCCTGGAGTGTAGGGGGACGGATACACAATCAGCCCCAGCATTTT
few | TRBJ1-4 | TRBV7-9 | - | CASILSVLPTTNEKLFF | TGTGCCAGCATCTTATCAGTCCTACCTACAACTAATGAAAAACTGTTTTTT
- | TRBJ2-1 | TRBV5-1 | - | CASRYSNRDNPYNEQFF | TGTGCCAGCAGGTACTCGAACCGGGACAATCCATACAATGAGCAGTTCTTC
many | TRBJ2-7 | TRBV12-3/TRBV12-4 | TRBD2 | CASSSARRTGRPYEQYF | TGTGCCAGCAGTTCTGCGAGGCGAACCGGGAGGCCCTACGAGCAGTACTTC
many | TRBJ1-2 | TRBV6-1 | - | CAGFKWDYGYTF | TGTGCCGGGTTTAAGTGGGACTATGGCTACACCTTC
few | TRBJ2-1 | TRBV19 | TRBD2 | CASTSLPGLAGSNEQFF | TGTGCCAGTACCTCCCTACCCGGACTAGCGGGCTCCAATGAGCAGTTCTTC
many | TRBJ2-7 | TRBV28 | TRBD2 | CASRLGGGLAIYEQYF | TGTGCCAGCAGGCTGGGGGGGGGACTAGCTATCTACGAGCAGTACTTC
few | TRBJ2-7 | TRBV20-1 | TRBD2 | CSASRLAGGAGWEQYF | TGCAGTGCTAGTAGACTAGCGGGAGGGGCGGGATGGGAGCAGTACTTC
many | TRBJ2-5 | TRBV11-1 | - | CASSSIGAQRETQYF | TGTGCCAGCAGCTCGATTGGTGCCCAACGGGAGACCCAGTACTTC
- | TRBJ1-5 | TRBV20-1 | TRBD1 | CSARDRAFNQPQHF | TGCAGTGCTAGGGACAGGGCCTTCAATCAGCCCCAGCATTTT
- | TRBJ2-1 | TRBV3-1 | - | CASSPLWPEQFF | TGTGCCAGCAGTCCCCTTTGGCCTGAGCAGTTCTTC
- | TRBJ2-3 | TRBV7-9 | TRBD2 | CASSFGLAGSHTDTQYF | TGTGCCAGCAGCTTCGGACTAGCGGGGAGTCACACAGATACGCAGTATTTT
- | TRBJ2-1 | TRBV11-2 | - | CASSYIFNEQFF | TGTGCCAGCAGCTACATATTCAATGAGCAGTTCTTC
- | TRBJ2-1 | TRBV4-1 | TRBD2 | CASSPPVGAGNYNEQFF | TGCGCCAGCAGCCCTCCTGTAGGAGCGGGGAACTACAATGAGCAGTTCTTC
- | TRBJ2-2 | TRBV18 | TRBD2 | CASSPELREGRLFF | TGTGCCAGCTCACCAGAACTGCGGGAGGGCAGGCTGTTTTTT
few | TRBJ2-1 | TRBV25-1 | TRBD2 | CASSDSSGSPSSYNEQFF | TGTGCCAGCAGTGATTCTAGCGGGAGCCCGAGCTCCTACAATGAGCAGTTCTTC
- | TRBJ1-5 | TRBV12-5 | - | CASGFGGAHQPQHF | TGTGCTAGTGGTTTCGGGGGGGCCCATCAGCCCCAGCATTTT
few | TRBJ1-1 | TRBV7-2 | TRBD1 | CASSTTGGMNTEAFF | TGTGCCAGCAGCACGACAGGGGGGATGAACACTGAAGCTTTCTTT
- | TRBJ1-1 | TRBV19 | - | CASSITGLGRTEAFF | TGTGCCAGTAGTATAACCGGCCTGGGCAGGACTGAAGCTTTCTTT
many | TRBJ1-4 | TRBV7-9 | - | CASSSEGGKLFF | TGTGCCAGCAGCTCCGAGGGCGGAAAACTGTTTTTT
many | TRBJ2-5 | TRBV20-1 | - | CSAEGSGTQYF | TGCAGTGCAGAAGGGAGTGGGACCCAGTACTTC
many | TRBJ2-1 | TRBV7-8 | TRBD2 | CASSPSGLGIDEQFF | TGTGCCAGCAGCCCCTCCGGACTAGGGATAGATGAGCAGTTCTTC
few | TRBJ2-7 | TRBV13 | - | CASSSTRGAYEQYF | TGTGCCAGCAGCTCCACTAGGGGCGCCTACGAGCAGTACTTC
- | TRBJ2-3 | TRBV6-1 | - | CASSHSGTPTGTDTQYF | TGTGCCAGCAGTCACTCCGGGACTCCTACCGGCACAGATACGCAGTATTTT
many | TRBJ2-2 | TRBV24-1 | - | CATKGQTNTGELFF | TGTGCCACCAAGGGGCAGACTAACACCGGGGAGCTGTTTTTT
many | TRBJ2-3 | TRBV24-1 | - | CATSDTTGTSTDTQYF | TGTGCCACCAGTGATACTACCGGGACTAGCACAGATACGCAGTATTTT
many | TRBJ2-1 | TRBV27 | TRBD2 | CASSQRGLAGYNEQFF | TGTGCCAGCAGTCAAAGGGGACTAGCGGGGTACAATGAGCAGTTCTTC
many | TRBJ2-1 | TRBV30 | - | CAWSRGLDSYNEQFF | TGTGCCTGGAGCCGCGGACTGGACTCCTACAATGAGCAGTTCTTC
many | TRBJ2-5 | TRBV6-2/TRBV6-3 | - | CASSLTQETQYF | TGTGCCAGCAGTTTAACCCAAGAGACCCAGTACTTC
many | TRBJ2-3 | TRBV20-1 | TRBD2 | CSASTGGSTDTQYF | TGCAGTGCTAGTACGGGGGGTAGTACAGATACGCAGTATTTT
many | TRBJ2-5 | TRBV30 | - | CAGTTRDLETQYF | TGTGCCGGAACCACAAGGGATCTAGAGACCCAGTACTTC